This TCR beta chain stems from a study of long-term antiretroviral therapy in people with HIV. The run of the v3.0 immunoSEQ assay was at survey level. Repertoires were generated with immunoSEQ multiplex PCR, while TCRdb's copy carries only in-frame clones and drops some. This table has 21,000 or so clones, roughly four fifths appearing once. Here the sequenced sample was unsorted PBMCs, taken 0.3 years after starting antiretroviral therapy. This TCR was sampled from a man between 50 and 59 years old with HIV.

The CDR3 DNA reads as TGTGCCAGCAGCCCCGTTGGAGGGGGCGCTCGTACCGGGGAGCTGTTTTTT. Translating it yields CASSPVGGGARTGELFF. The chain combines TRBV27 with TRBJ2-2, with a weak D call TRBD1 (7 bases). The CDR3 loop spans 17 amino acids. The V end lost 6 bases, the J end lost 5 bases, and 22 bases lay between the germline ends. Germline values: CDR1 MNHEY, CDR2 SMNVEV (reference sequence).